This entry describes one T cell receptor (beta chain). CDR3 length: 13 residues. Germline assignment: CDR1 MGHRA and CDR2 YSYEKL. The junction had 8 bases not matched to a gene; V was cut back by 3 bases and J by 12 bases. This sample is part of a study of blood T cell repertoires in COVID-19. In the study's own analysis: Reference gene primer amplification yielded estimated nucleated cell counts. Using immunoSEQ multiplex PCR, the repertoire was profiled, and TCRdb retains in-frame clones only, with some absent. The V and J calls and the clone size are those of that table, but D and trimming were determined from the DNA. The data contain about 80,000 clones, over 75% of them seen just once; the ten biggest clones take up approximately 12%.

The V and J genes are TRBV4-1 and TRBJ2-1; 7 positions match TRBD1. This clonotype was obtained from a man aged 80 or over with acute or convalescent COVID-19. The source material was peripheral blood. The CDR3: CASSQEAGGAQFF. DNA for the CDR3: TGCGCCAGCAGCCAGGAGGCAGGGGGTGCGCAGTTCTTC.